A selection of T cell receptor beta chains follows, all from one sample in a study of blood T cell repertoires in COVID-19. Profiling relied on immunoSEQ multiplex PCR, and the TCRdb table lists in-frame clones only, not all of them. The table lists over 140,000 clones, about 79% of them singletons. Sample: peripheral blood. The receptors come from a woman older than 75 with active or convalescent COVID-19. The CDR3 runs from the conserved cysteine through the conserved F or W.

J,V,CDR3
TRBJ2-5,TRBV18,CASSLSETQYF
TRBJ1-1,TRBV7-3,CASRQGQENTEAFF
TRBJ2-3,TRBV29-1,CSDVQGLADTQYF
TRBJ1-4,TRBV4-1,CASSQDHSLTTNEKLFF
TRBJ1-1,TRBV13,CASRRVRTEAFF
TRBJ1-2,TRBV30,CAWGDRPYGYTF
TRBJ1-5,TRBV30,CAWTPSGITQPQHF
TRBJ1-5,TRBV4-1,CASSQDPSSQGDQPQHF
TRBJ1-4,TRBV19,CASSPGTAPEKLFF
TRBJ1-4,TRBV4-3,CASSQLARDFGEKLFF
TRBJ2-3,TRBV7-3,CASSLSGGTDTQYF
TRBJ2-1,TRBV7-8,CASSSWGRGLDEQFF
TRBJ1-4,TRBV5-1,CASSSTPGVNEKLFF
TRBJ2-5,TRBV28,CASSLRSSGEETQYF
TRBJ1-6,TRBV7-2,CASSLPTGQYLHLHF
TRBJ2-2,TRBV25-1,CASRGTGHTGELFF
TRBJ1-1,TRBV15,CATKWGGPNTEAFF
TRBJ1-5,TRBV30,CAWSVTGASNQPQHF
TRBJ2-1,TRBV10-3,CAISESNTGNEQFF
TRBJ2-7,TRBV6-5,CASSYGRGHEQYF
TRBJ1-3,TRBV19,CASSLTTGLAGNTIYF
TRBJ2-5,TRBV18,CASSPLQGAHQETQYF
TRBJ2-7,TRBV29-1,CSVRTGTYEQYF
TRBJ1-4,TRBV28,CASSLAGTTNEKLFF
TRBJ1-5,TRBV2,CASSLGQGNQPQHF
TRBJ2-7,TRBV12-3/TRBV12-4,CASSLDREKEQYF
TRBJ2-4,TRBV4-2,CASSPGTSGGMAKNIQYF
TRBJ2-1,TRBV3-1/TRBV3-2,CASSLLAGGGDEQFF
TRBJ2-7,TRBV10-3,CAISDGVQVYEQYF
TRBJ1-2,TRBV19,CASNRGYTF
TRBJ2-2,TRBV15,CATRFGRGTNTGELFF